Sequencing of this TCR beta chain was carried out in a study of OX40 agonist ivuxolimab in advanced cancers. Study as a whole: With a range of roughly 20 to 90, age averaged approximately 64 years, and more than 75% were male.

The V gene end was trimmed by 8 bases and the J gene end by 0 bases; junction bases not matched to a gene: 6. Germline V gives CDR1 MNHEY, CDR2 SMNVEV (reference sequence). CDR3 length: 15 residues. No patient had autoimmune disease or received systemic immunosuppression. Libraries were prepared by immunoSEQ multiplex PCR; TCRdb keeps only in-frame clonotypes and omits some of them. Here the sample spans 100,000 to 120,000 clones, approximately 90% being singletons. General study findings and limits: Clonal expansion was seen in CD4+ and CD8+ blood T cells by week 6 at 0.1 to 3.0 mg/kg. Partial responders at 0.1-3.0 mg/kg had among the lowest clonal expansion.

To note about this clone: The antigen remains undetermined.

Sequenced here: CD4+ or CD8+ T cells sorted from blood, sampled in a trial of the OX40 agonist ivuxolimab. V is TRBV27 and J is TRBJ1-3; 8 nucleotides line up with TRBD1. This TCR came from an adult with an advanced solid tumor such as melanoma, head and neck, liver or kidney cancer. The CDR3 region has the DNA TGTGCCAGCCGCGGGACAGGAACCTCTGGAAACACCATATATTTT. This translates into CASRGTGTSGNTIYF.